A single T cell receptor (beta chain) is shown here with its context. Germline trimming cut 2 bases from V and 0 bases from J; bases unmatched to any gene: 6. This CDR3 has 16 amino acids. Germline V gene data show CDR1 as MGHRA and CDR2 as YSYEKL. These data are taken from a study of blood T cell repertoires in COVID-19. Study-wide context: Whether acute or convalescent, the COVID-19 samples came from the United States, Italy and Spain. Nucleic acid was either cDNA or gDNA, and it came from T cells, B-cell-depleted T cells, or PBMCs.

Per the original methods: The assay estimated nucleated cells by amplifying reference gene primers. Measured with immunoSEQ multiplex PCR; TCRdb has only the in-frame clones, and not every one. V and J calls plus clone size are reproduced from that table; the DNA served to infer D and trimming. Among roughly 150,000 clones, about 88% were seen once, and the ten largest hold about 2.5%. The sequence was collected from a woman in her 70s with acute or convalescent COVID-19. This chain links TRBV4-1 with TRBJ1-1; TRBD1 aligns across 7 bases. The sequencing input was peripheral blood. The CDR3 here is CASSQPRTGVNTEAFF. The CDR3 nucleotides are TGCGCCAGCAGCCAACCCCGGACAGGCGTGAACACTGAAGCTTTCTTT.